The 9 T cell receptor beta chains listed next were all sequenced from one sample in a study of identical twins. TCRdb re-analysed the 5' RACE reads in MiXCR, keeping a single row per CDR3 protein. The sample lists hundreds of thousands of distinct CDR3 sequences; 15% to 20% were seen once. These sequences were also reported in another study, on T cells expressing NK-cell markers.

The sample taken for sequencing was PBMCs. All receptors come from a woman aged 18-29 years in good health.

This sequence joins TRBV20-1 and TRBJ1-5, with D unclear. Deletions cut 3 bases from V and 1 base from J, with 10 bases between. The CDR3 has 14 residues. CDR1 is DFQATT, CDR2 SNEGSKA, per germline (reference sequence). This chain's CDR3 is CSARKGASNQPQHF. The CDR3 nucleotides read TGCAGTGCTAGGAAGGGAGCCAGCAATCAGCCCCAGCATTTT.

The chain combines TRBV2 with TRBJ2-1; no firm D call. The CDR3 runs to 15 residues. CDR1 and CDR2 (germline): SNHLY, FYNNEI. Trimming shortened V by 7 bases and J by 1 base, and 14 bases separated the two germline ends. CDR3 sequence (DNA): TGTGCCAGCATAGGAGTCGCATTTTCCTACAATGAGCAGTTCTTC. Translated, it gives CASIGVAFSYNEQFF.

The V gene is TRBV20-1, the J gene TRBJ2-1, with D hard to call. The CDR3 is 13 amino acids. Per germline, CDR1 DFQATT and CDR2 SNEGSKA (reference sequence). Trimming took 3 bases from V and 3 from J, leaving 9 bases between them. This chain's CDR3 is CSARRYNYNEQFF. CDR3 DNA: TGCAGTGCTAGGCGGTATAACTACAATGAGCAGTTCTTC.

CDR3 sequence reads: CASSVEGTSGNDEQYF. CDR3 DNA: TGTGCCAGCAGCGTAGAAGGGACTAGCGGGAACGACGAGCAGTACTTC. This rearrangement joins TRBV9 to TRBJ2-7; TRBD2 aligns across 13 bases. J was trimmed by 5 bases and V by 0 bases; bases with no gene match: 5. The CDR3 runs to 16 residues. CDR1 is SGDLS, CDR2 YYNGEE, per germline.

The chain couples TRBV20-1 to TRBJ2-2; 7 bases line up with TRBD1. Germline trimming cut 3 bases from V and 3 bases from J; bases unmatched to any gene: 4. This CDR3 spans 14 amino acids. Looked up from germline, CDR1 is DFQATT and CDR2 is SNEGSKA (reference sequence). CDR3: CSASRGGDTGELFF. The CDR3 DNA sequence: TGCAGTGCTAGTCGAGGGGGCGACACCGGGGAGCTGTTTTTT.

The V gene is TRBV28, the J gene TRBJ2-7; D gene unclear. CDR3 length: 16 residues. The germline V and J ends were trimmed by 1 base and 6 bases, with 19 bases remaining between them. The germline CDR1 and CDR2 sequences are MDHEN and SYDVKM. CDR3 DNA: TGTGCCAGCAGTTTATTACTGGACGGCTTCTCCGTCGAGCAGTACTTC. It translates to CASSLLLDGFSVEQYF.

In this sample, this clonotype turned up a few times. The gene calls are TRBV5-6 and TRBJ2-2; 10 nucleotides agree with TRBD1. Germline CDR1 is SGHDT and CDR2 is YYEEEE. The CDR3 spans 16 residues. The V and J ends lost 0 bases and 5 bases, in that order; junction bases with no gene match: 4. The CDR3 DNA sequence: TGTGCCAGCAGCTTGGGACAGGGGGCTGCAACCGGGGAGCTGTTTTTT. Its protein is CASSLGQGAATGELFF.

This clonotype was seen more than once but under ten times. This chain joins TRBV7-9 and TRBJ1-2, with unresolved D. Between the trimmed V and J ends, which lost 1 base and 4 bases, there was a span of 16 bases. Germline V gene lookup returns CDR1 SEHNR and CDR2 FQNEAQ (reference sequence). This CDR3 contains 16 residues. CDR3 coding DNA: TGTGCCAGCAGCTTAGGGGCCTCCCAGAGCTTCTATGGCTACACCTTC. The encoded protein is CASSLGASQSFYGYTF.

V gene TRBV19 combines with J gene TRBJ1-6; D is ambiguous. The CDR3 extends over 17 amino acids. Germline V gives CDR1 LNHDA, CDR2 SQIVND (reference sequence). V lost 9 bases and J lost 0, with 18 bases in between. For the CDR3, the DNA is TGTGCCAGCCGAGATCCGGCGGTTGGCTCCTATAATTCACCCCTCCACTTT. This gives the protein CASRDPAVGSYNSPLHF.